Below, 6 T cell receptor beta chains from the same sample are listed, as sequenced in a study of T cell repertoires in cytomegalovirus infection. TCRdb re-called the reads with MiXCR, one entry per CDR3 protein. The sample holds more than 140,000 distinct CDR3 sequences, under 8.5% seen once. The sequencing input was PBMCs. These receptor sequences come from a human donor in good health (CMV status not recorded). Some clones in this sample may be carry-over from other donors' samples.

Only a few counts were recorded for this clonotype. The V and J genes are TRBV5-1 and TRBJ1-1; D ambiguous. V lost 4 bases, J lost 1 base, and 20 bases lay in between. The CDR3 consists of 17 residues. Looked up from germline, CDR1 is SGHRS and CDR2 is YFSETQ. DNA for the CDR3: TGCGCCAGCAGCAGCGGGTCGAAGGTACGAGCGAACACTGAAGCTTTCTTT. This sequence encodes CASSSGSKVRANTEAFF.

The sample holds a few counts of this clonotype. This chain connects TRBV30 to TRBJ1-1; TRBD1 might be the D (5 bases). The V and J ends lost 7 bases and 1 base respectively, with 10 bases between them. The CDR3 loop spans 12 amino acids. CDR1 is GTSNPN, CDR2 SVGIG, per germline (reference sequence). CDR3 coding DNA: TGTGCCTCCGAGGACAAGAACACTGAAGCTTTCTTT. Translated: CASEDKNTEAFF.

This clonotype was detected many times. The chain joins TRBV19 to TRBJ2-1; 7 bases fit TRBD1. V lost 3 bases and J lost 0; bases outside the gene matches: 8. The germline V gene encodes CDR1 LNHDA and CDR2 SQIVND (reference sequence). This CDR3 comprises 17 residues. The CDR3 DNA follows: TGTGCCAGTAGTATGCACAGGGGTCAGAGCTCCTACAATGAGCAGTTCTTC. Its protein is CASSMHRGQSSYNEQFF.

This clonotype has at least ten counts. The CDR3 protein is CASSLYRNDQQQFF. The CDR3 DNA reads as TGTGCCAGCAGCTTATACCGTAACGACCAACAGCAGTTCTTC. The chain is built from TRBV7-2 and TRBJ2-1; D is undetermined. CDR3 size: 14 residues. Germline CDR1 is SGHTA and CDR2 is FQGNSA. Trimming stripped 2 bases from V and 11 bases from J, with 16 bases between.

This clonotype was observed at least ten times. V is TRBV25-1 and J is TRBJ1-6; no firm D call. V lost 2 bases to trimming and J lost 0 bases, with 11 bases between them. Germline V lookup: CDR1 MGHDK, CDR2 SYGVNS. This CDR3 is built from 17 residues. The chain's CDR3 is CASSEVFGSSYNSPLHF. CDR3 nucleotide sequence: TGTGCCAGCAGTGAAGTTTTCGGGAGCTCCTATAATTCACCCCTCCACTTT.

This clonotype was counted many times. The chain links TRBV4-2 to TRBJ2-3; 7 bases match TRBD2. CDR1 is LGHNA, CDR2 YNFKEQ, per germline. The CDR3 runs to 16 residues. V lost 0 bases and J lost 4; bases outside the gene matches: 7. The CDR3 sequence: CASSQEVGGGPDTQYF. The CDR3 DNA follows: TGTGCCAGCAGCCAAGAAGTAGGCGGGGGACCAGATACGCAGTATTTT.